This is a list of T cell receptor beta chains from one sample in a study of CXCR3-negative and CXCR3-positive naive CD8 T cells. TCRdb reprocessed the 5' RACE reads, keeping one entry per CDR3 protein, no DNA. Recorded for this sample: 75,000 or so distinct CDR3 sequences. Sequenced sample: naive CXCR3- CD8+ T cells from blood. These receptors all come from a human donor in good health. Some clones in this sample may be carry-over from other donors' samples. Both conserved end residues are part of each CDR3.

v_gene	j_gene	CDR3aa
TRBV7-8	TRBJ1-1	CASTKAGGLNPEAFF
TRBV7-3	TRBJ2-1	CASSPVGTGYNEQFF
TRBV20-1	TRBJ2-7	CSAREEGAIYEQYF
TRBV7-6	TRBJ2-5	CASSLTSTGQGRQETQYF
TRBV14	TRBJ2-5	CASSQEWSQKRGKETQYF
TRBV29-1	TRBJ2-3	CSVDGDPWADTQYF
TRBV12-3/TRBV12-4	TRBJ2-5	CASSPDRGPGETQYF
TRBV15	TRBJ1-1	CATSVDTNTEAFF
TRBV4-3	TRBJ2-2	CASSQHTGELFF
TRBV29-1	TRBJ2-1	CSVSEIPGLAVVNEQFF
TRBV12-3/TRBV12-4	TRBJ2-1	CASRWSGGSDEQFF
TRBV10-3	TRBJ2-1	CAISGGAGADNEQFF
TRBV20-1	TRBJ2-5	CSAPVIETQYF
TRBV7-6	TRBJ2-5	CASSLYVAVQETQYF
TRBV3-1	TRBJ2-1	CASSQGTSPYNEQFF
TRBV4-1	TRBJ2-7	CASSQEARAYEQYF
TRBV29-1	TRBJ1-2	CSVLTGTGGNFGHGYTF
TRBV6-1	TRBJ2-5	CASRDTDQETQYF
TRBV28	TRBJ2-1	CASTFRGYNEQFF
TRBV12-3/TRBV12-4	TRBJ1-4	CASSFKLNNEKLFF
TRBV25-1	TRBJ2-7	CASSGPRGVVYEQYF
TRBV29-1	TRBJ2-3	CSVAGTLKDATDTQYF
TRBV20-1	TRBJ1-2	CSARDLPGGYTF
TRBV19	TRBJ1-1	CASSDHRNTEAFF
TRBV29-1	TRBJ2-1	CSVLGTSGYNEQFF
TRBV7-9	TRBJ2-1	CASSPAAYNEQFF
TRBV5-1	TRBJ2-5	CASSLAGGETQYF
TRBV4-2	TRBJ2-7	CASSQGLGVRGYEQYF
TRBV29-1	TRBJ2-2	CSVAVWGQHTGELFF
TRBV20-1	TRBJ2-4	CSARDDLGIQYF
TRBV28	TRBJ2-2	CASSKDGNTGELFF
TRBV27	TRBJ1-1	CASSPPPKQINTEAFF
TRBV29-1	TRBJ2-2	CSVPTYTGELFF
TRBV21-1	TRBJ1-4	CASSKGPQGGSATNEKLFF
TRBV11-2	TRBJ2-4	CASSPIVGKNIQYF
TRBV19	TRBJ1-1	CASSMRGAEAFF
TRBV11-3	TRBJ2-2	CASSLALRENTGELFF
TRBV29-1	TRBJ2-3	CSVRQGVTDTQYF